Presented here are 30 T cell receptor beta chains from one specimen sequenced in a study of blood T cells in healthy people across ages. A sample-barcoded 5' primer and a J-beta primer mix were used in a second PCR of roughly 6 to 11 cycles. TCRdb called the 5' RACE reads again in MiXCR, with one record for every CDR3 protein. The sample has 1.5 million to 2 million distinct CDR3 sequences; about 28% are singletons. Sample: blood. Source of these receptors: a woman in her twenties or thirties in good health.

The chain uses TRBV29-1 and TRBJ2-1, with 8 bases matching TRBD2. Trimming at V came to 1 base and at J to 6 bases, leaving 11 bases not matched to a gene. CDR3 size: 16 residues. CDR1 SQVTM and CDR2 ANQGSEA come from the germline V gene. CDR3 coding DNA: TGCAGCGTTGAAGCGGTAGCGGGGCCTCCGGGCAATGAGCAGTTCTTC. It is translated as CSVEAVAGPPGNEQFF.

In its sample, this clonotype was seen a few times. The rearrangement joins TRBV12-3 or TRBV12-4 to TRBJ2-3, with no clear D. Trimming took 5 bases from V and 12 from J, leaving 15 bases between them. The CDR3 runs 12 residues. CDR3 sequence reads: CASSPPLSNQYF. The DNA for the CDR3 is TGTGCCAGCAGTCCCCCGCTAAGCAACCAGTATTTT.

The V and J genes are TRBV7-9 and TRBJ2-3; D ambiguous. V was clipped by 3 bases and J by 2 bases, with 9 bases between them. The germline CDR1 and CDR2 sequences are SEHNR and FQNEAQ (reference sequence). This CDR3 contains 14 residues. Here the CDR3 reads CASSFPWPTDTQYF. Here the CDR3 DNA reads TGTGCCAGCAGCTTCCCCTGGCCCACAGATACGCAGTATTTT.

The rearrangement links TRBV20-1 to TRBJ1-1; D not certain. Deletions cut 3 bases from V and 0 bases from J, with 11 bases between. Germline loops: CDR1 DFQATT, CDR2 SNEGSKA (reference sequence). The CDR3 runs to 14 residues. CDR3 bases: TGCAGTGCTAGTAGGCAGATCATGAACACTGAAGCTTTCTTT. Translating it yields CSASRQIMNTEAFF.

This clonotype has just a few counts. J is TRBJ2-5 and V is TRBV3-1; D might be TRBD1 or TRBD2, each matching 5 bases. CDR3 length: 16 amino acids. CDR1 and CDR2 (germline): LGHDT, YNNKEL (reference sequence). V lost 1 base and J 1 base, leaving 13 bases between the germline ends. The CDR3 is CASSQVAGSSQETQYF. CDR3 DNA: TGTGCCAGCAGCCAAGTGGCAGGGAGCTCCCAAGAGACCCAGTACTTC.

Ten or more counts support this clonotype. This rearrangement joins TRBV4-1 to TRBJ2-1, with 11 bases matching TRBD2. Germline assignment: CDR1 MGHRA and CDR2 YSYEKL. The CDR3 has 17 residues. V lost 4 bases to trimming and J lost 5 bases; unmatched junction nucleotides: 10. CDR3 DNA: TGCGCCAGCAGCCGGGTGTTGGGGACTAGCGGTGACAATGAGCAGTTCTTC. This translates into CASSRVLGTSGDNEQFF.

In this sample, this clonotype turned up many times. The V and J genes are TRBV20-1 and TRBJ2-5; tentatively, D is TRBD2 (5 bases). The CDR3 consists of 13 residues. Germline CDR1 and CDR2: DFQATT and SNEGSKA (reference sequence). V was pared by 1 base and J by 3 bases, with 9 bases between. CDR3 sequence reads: CSARAPREETQYF. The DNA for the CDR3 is TGCAGTGCTAGAGCTCCGAGGGAAGAGACCCAGTACTTC.

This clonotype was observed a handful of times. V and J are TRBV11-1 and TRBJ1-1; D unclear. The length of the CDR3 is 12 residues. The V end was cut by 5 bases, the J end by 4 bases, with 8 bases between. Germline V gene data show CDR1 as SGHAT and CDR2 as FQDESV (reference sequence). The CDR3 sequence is CASSDRITEAFF. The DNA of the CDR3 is TGTGCCAGCAGCGATCGGATCACTGAAGCTTTCTTT. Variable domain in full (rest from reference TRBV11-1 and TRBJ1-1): EAEVAQSPRYKITEKSQAVAFWCDPISGHATLYWYRQILGQGPELLVQFQDESVVDDSQLPKDRFSAERLKGVDSTLKIQPAELGDSAMYLCASSDRITEAFFGQGTRLTVV.

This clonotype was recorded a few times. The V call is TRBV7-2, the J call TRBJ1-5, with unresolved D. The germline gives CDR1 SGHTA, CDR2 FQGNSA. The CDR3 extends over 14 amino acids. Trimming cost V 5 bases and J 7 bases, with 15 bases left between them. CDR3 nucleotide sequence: TGTGCCAGCAGCGGCTCCAATCTTGGGCAGCCCCAGCATTTT. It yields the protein CASSGSNLGQPQHF.

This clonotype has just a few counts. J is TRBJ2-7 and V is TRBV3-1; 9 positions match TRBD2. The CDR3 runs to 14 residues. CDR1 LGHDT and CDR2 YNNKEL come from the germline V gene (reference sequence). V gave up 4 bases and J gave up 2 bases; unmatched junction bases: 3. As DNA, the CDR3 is TGTGCCAGCAGCCGGAGCGGGGGGACCTACGAGCAGTACTTC. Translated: CASSRSGGTYEQYF.

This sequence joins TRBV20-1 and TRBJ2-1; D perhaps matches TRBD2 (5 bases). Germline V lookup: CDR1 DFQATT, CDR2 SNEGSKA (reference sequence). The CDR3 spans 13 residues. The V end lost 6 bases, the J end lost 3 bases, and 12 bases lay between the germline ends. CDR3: CSAILRDYNEQFF. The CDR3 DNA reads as TGCAGTGCCATCCTCCGGGACTACAATGAGCAGTTCTTC.

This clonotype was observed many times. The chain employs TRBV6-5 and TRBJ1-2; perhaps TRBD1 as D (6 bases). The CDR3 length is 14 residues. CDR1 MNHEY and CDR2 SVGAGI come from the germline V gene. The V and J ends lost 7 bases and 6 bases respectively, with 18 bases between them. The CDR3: CASKLAIGGHGYTF. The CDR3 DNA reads TGTGCCAGCAAACTAGCCATTGGGGGCCATGGCTACACCTTC.

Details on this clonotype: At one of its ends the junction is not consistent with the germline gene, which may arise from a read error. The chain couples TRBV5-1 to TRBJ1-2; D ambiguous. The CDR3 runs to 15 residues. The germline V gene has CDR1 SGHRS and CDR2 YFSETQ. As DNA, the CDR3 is TGCGTCAGCGCCCTCCGGGGAGGGACTAACTATGGCTACACCTTC. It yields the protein CVSALRGGTNYGYTF.

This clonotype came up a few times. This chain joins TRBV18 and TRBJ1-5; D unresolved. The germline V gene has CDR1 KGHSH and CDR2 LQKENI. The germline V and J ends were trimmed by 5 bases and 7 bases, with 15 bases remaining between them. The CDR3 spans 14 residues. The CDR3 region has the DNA TGTGCCAGCTCATCATCCGGCATAACGCAGCCCCAGCATTTT. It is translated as CASSSSGITQPQHF.

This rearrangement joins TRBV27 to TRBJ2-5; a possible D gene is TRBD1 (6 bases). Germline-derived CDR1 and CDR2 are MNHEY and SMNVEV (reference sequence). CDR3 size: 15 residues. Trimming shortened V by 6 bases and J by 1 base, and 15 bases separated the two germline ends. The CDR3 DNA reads TGTGCCAGCAGACTAGTGGGGGCGTTCCAAGAGACCCAGTACTTC. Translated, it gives CASRLVGAFQETQYF.

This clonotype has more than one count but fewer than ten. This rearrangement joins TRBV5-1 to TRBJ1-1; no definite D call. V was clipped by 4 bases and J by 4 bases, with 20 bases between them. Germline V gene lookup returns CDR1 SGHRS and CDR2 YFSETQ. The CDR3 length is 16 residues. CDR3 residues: CASSEWVFDHPTEAFF. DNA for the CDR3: TGCGCCAGCAGCGAGTGGGTTTTTGATCACCCCACTGAAGCTTTCTTT.

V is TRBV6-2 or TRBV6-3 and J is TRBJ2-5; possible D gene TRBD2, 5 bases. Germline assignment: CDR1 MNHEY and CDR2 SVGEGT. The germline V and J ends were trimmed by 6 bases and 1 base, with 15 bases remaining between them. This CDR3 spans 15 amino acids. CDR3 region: CASSPERGSQETQYF. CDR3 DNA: TGTGCCAGCAGCCCCGAGCGTGGGAGCCAAGAGACCCAGTACTTC.

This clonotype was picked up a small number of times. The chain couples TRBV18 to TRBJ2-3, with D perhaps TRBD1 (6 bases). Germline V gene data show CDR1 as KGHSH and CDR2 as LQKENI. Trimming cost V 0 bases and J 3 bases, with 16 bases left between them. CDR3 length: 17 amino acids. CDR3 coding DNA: TGTGCCAGCTCACCACCCTCAGGGGAGTTAAGTACAGATACGCAGTATTTT. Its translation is CASSPPSGELSTDTQYF.

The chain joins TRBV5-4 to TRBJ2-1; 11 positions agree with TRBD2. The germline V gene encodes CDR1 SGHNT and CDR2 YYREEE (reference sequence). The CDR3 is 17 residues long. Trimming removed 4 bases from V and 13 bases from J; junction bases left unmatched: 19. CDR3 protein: CASSPGLAVQDQETQFF. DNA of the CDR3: TGTGCCAGCAGCCCGGGACTAGCGGTACAAGACCAAGAGACCCAGTTCTTC.

In DNA, the CDR3 is TGTGCCAGCAGACCCCCGGGAGGGAAGGACACAGATACGCAGTATTTT. Encoded protein: CASRPPGGKDTDTQYF. J is TRBJ2-3 and V is TRBV7-9; TRBD2 aligns across 8 bases. Germline-derived CDR1 and CDR2 are SEHNR and FQNEAQ (reference sequence). This CDR3 comprises 16 residues. Trimming cost V 6 bases and J 2 bases; bases outside gene matches: 10.

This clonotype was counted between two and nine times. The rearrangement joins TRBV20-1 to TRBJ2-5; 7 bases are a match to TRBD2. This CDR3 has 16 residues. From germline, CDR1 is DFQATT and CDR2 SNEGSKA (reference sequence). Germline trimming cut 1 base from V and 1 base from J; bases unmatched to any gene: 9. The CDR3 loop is CSARVLVGGSQETQYF. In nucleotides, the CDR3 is TGCAGTGCTAGAGTCCTGGTCGGGGGGTCCCAAGAGACCCAGTACTTC.

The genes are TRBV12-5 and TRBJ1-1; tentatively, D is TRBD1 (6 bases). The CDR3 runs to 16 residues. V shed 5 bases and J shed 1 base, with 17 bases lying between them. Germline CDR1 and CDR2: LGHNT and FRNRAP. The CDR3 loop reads CASGPRTDSSNTEAFF. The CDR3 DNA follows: TGTGCTAGTGGTCCAAGAACGGACAGTTCGAACACTGAAGCTTTCTTT.

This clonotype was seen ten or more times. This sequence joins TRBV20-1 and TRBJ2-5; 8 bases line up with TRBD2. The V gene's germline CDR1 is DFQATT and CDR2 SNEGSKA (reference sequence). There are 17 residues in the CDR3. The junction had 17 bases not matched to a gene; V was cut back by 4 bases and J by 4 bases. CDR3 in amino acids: CSANIGSVSGISETQYF. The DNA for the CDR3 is TGCAGTGCTAACATAGGGTCGGTTAGCGGGATTTCAGAGACCCAGTACTTC.

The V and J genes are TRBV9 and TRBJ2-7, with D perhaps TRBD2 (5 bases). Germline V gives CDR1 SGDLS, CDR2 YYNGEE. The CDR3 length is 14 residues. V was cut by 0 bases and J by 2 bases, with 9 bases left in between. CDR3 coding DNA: TGTGCCAGCAGCGTAGACCACGGGACCTACGAGCAGTACTTC. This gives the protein CASSVDHGTYEQYF. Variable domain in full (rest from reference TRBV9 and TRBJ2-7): DSGVTQTPKHLITATGQRVTLRCSPRSGDLSVYWYQQSLDQGLQFLIQYYNGEERAKGNILERFSAQQFPDLHSELNLSSLELGDSALYFCASSVDHGTYEQYFGPGTRLTVT.

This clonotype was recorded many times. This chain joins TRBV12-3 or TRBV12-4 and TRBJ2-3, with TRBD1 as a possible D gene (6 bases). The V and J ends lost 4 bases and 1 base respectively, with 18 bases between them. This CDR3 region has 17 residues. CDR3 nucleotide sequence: TGTGCCAGCAGTTCCAGACCACAGACAGGACGCACAGATACGCAGTATTTT. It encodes CASSSRPQTGRTDTQYF.

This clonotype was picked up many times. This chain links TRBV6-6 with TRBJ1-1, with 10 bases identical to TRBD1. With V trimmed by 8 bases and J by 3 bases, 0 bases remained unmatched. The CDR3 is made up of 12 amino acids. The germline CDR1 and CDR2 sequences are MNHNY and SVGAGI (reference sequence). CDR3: CASGTGDTEAFF. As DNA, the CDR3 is TGTGCCAGCGGGACAGGGGACACTGAAGCTTTCTTT.

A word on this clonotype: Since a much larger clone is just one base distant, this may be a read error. The CDR3 bases are TGTGCCATCAGGGACCAAGGCACAGATACGCAGTATTTT. Protein product: CAIRDQGTDTQYF. The rearrangement joins TRBV10-3 to TRBJ2-3; D remains ambiguous. The CDR3 extends over 13 amino acids. Between the trimmed V and J ends, which lost 6 bases and 1 base, there was a span of 8 bases. The germline gives CDR1 ENHRY, CDR2 SYGVKD.

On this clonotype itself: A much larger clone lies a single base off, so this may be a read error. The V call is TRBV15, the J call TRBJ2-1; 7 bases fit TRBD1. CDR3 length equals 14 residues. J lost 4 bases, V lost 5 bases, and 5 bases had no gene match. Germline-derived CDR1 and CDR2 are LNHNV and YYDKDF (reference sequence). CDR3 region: CATSEGQSYNEQFF. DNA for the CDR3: TGTGCCACCAGCGAGGGACAGTCATACAATGAGCAGTTCTTC.

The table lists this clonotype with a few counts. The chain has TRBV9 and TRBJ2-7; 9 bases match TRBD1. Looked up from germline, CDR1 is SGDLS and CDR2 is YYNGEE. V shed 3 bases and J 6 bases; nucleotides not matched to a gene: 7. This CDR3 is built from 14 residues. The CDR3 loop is CASSAGDRVVEQYF. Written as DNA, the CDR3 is TGTGCCAGCAGCGCCGGGGACAGGGTGGTCGAGCAGTACTTC.

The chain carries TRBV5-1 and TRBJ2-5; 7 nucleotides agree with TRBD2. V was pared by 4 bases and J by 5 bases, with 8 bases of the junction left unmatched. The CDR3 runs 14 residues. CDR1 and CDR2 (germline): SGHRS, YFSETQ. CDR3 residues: CASSGDGGVETQYF. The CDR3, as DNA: TGCGCCAGCAGCGGGGATGGGGGGGTCGAGACCCAGTACTTC. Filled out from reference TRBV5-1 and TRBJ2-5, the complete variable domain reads KAGVTQTPRYLIKTRGQQVTLSCSPISGHRSVSWYQQTPGQGLQFLFEYFSETQRNKGNFPGRFSGRQFSNSRSEMNVSTLELGDSALYLCASSGDGGVETQYFGPGTRLLVL.